The sequence of this TCR beta chain was determined in a study of blood T cell repertoires in COVID-19. Background on the study: Nucleic acid was either cDNA or gDNA, and it came from T cells, B-cell-depleted T cells, or PBMCs.

Authors' data handling: For nucleated cells, counts were estimated from reference gene primer amplification. TCRdb's table, derived via immunoSEQ multiplex PCR, lists solely in-frame clones and lacks some. V and J calls and clone size are copied from that table; D and trimming were computed from the DNA. Of about 480,000 clones detected, around 90% appear once; the ten largest clones hold 7.5% to 9%. The TCR originated in a woman in her 50s with COVID-19, enrolled during active disease. The sequenced material came from peripheral blood.

The DNA for the CDR3 is TGTGCCAGCTCACAATGGACAGTTAAAAACATTCAGTACTTC. Its protein is CASSQWTVKNIQYF. V is TRBV18 and J is TRBJ2-4; possible D gene TRBD1, 6 bases. The CDR3 totals 14 residues. V was shortened by 4 bases and J by 4 bases, with 11 bases between the two germline ends. CDR1 KGHSH and CDR2 LQKENI come from the germline V gene.